The 6 T cell receptor beta chains below come from one sample, sequenced in a study of T cells in tuberculosis. The data were produced by immunoSEQ multiplex PCR, yet TCRdb's version contains in-frame clones alone and is incomplete. Altogether some 41,000 clones are present, approximately 94% being singletons, with the ten largest covering 9.5% to 13%. The sample taken for sequencing was PBMCs. These receptors all stem from a donor between 10 and 35 years old with latent tuberculosis or without tuberculosis infection. Some clones in this sample may be carry-over from other donors' samples.

This chain connects TRBV19 to TRBJ2-1, with 7 bases lining up with TRBD2. CDR3 length: 13 residues. Germline V gene lookup returns CDR1 LNHDA and CDR2 SQIVND (reference sequence). The J segment lost 8 bases and the V segment lost 8 bases, leaving 9 bases of the junction unmatched. Here the CDR3 reads CASEREPADEQFF. DNA of the CDR3: TGTGCCAGTGAGCGGGAACCCGCCGATGAGCAGTTCTTC.

The chain couples TRBV29-1 to TRBJ2-7; 7 bases are shared with TRBD1. This CDR3 is built from 12 residues. The V gene end was trimmed by 4 bases and the J gene end by 4 bases; junction bases not matched to a gene: 4. Germline-derived CDR1 and CDR2 are SQVTM and ANQGSEA. CDR3 sequence: CSVVTGRYEQYV. The CDR3 DNA reads TGCAGCGTTGTGACAGGGCGATACGAGCAGTACGTC.

The rearrangement uses TRBV11-2 and TRBJ1-2, with D perhaps matching TRBD1 (5 bases). Per the germline V gene, CDR1 is SGHAT and CDR2 is FQNNGV. The CDR3 has 17 residues. V was shortened by 2 bases and J by 4 bases, with 20 bases between the two germline ends. In nucleotides, the CDR3 is TGTGCCAGCAGCTTATTGACCCAGGGTTCTGCGAGCTATGGCTACACCTTC. Amino acids: CASSLLTQGSASYGYTF.

The chain couples TRBV5-6 to TRBJ1-5, with unresolved D. Trimming cost V 0 bases and J 4 bases, with 11 bases left between them. The CDR3 has 15 residues. Germline V CDR1 and CDR2: SGHDT, YYEEEE. CDR3 DNA sequence: TGTGCCAGCAGCTTGGCCGGGGTGGGGAATCAGCCCCAGCATTTT. As protein: CASSLAGVGNQPQHF.

The rearrangement uses TRBV11-2 and TRBJ2-7, with TRBD1 identical over 12 bases. V shed 6 bases, J shed 2 bases, and the junction held 14 bases outside the gene matches. The CDR3 has 18 residues. Per germline, CDR1 SGHAT and CDR2 FQNNGV. Here the CDR3 reads CASRTPRPRDRGPYEQYF. CDR3 nucleotides: TGTGCCAGCAGGACTCCCAGGCCCCGGGACAGGGGGCCCTACGAGCAGTACTTC.

This clone was counted between two and nine times. J is TRBJ1-5 and V is TRBV19, with 7 bases that match TRBD1. Germline-derived CDR1 and CDR2 are LNHDA and SQIVND (reference sequence). J gave up 4 bases and V 5 bases, and 2 bases lay outside the gene matches. The length of the CDR3 is 13 residues. The DNA of the CDR3 is TGTGCCAGTAGTCAACAGGGGAATCAGCCCCAGCATTTT. Translating it yields CASSQQGNQPQHF.